The 16 T cell receptor beta chains in this list originate from one sample, sequenced in a study of type 1 regulatory T cells. These receptors' antigens are unknown. Via MiXCR, TCRdb re-called the reads, giving one row per CDR3 protein. This sample has 60,000 to 80,000 distinct CDR3 sequences, with 63% found just once. Specimen: cultured T cells, either the whole culture or a sorted T cell fraction (not recorded which). Indicated subset: Tr1-enriched cell product generated in vitro against host alloantigens. All receptors derive from a human donor in good health.

This sequence joins TRBV6-5 and TRBJ2-1; TRBD1 is a possible D gene (6 bases). The length of the CDR3 is 15 residues. Germline lookup yields CDR1 MNHEY and CDR2 SVGAGI. V was pared by 8 bases and J by 7 bases, with 21 bases between. Here the CDR3 reads CASAPRGGVGNEQFF. The CDR3 DNA reads TGTGCCAGCGCCCCGCGAGGGGGAGTGGGGAATGAGCAGTTCTTC.

This clonotype showed up just a few times. J is TRBJ2-7 and V is TRBV27, with TRBD2 matching over 14 bases. This CDR3 region has 15 residues. Germline V CDR1 and CDR2: MNHEY, SMNVEV (reference sequence). V was pared by 6 bases and J by 6 bases, with 7 bases of the junction left unmatched. The CDR3 loop is CASRPGTSGSSEQYF. The CDR3 DNA reads as TGTGCCAGCAGACCCGGGACTAGCGGGAGTAGCGAGCAGTACTTC.

The chain couples TRBV6-1 to TRBJ2-1; 10 bases agree with TRBD2. Germline V gene sequence: CDR1 MNHNS, CDR2 SASEGT. The CDR3 is made up of 15 amino acids. V gave up 2 bases and J gave up 10 bases; unmatched junction bases: 8. CDR3 DNA sequence: TGTGCCAGCAGTGAACCGGGACTAGCGACCCTCGAGCAGTTCTTC. Encoded protein: CASSEPGLATLEQFF.

The rearrangement uses TRBV2 and TRBJ2-1, with TRBD1 as a possible D gene (6 bases). Germline V gene lookup returns CDR1 SNHLY and CDR2 FYNNEI. V was trimmed by 2 bases and J by 0 bases, leaving 14 bases between them. This CDR3 region has 17 residues. The CDR3 DNA reads as TGTGCCAGCAGTGAAAGCAGGGACACCCTCTCCTACAATGAGCAGTTCTTC. Its translation is CASSESRDTLSYNEQFF.

The rearrangement uses TRBV5-1 and TRBJ2-3, with TRBD2 matching 16 bases. V lost 4 bases and J lost 3; bases outside the gene matches: 8. The CDR3 contains 18 residues. CDR1 SGHRS and CDR2 YFSETQ come from the germline V gene. CDR3 bases: TGCGCCAGCAGCCCGGGACTAGCGGGAGGGCTCGGAACAGATACGCAGTATTTT. Its protein is CASSPGLAGGLGTDTQYF.

The rearrangement uses TRBV11-2 and TRBJ2-1; D may correspond to TRBD1 or TRBD2 (5 bases each). The V end lost 0 bases, the J end lost 10 bases, and 10 bases lay between the germline ends. The CDR3 totals 13 residues. Germline V gene data show CDR1 as SGHAT and CDR2 as FQNNGV. For the CDR3, the DNA is TGTGCCAGCAGCTTAGATCGGGGCGGAGAGCAGTTCTTC. Translating it yields CASSLDRGGEQFF.

The DNA for the CDR3 is TGTGCCAGCAGTCCGCCGACTAGTCTTGAGCAGTACTTC. This gives the protein CASSPPTSLEQYF. The V and J genes are TRBV27 and TRBJ2-7; a possible D gene is TRBD2 (6 bases). This CDR3 region has 13 residues. Trimming cost V 5 bases and J 7 bases, with 15 bases left between them. Germline CDR1 and CDR2: MNHEY and SMNVEV (reference sequence).

This chain uses TRBV30 with TRBJ1-6; D possibly corresponds to TRBD1 (5 bases). CDR3 length: 14 amino acids. The ends were cut back, 1 base at V and 6 bases at J, with 10 bases in the middle. Germline V gene data show CDR1 as GTSNPN and CDR2 as SVGIG (reference sequence). The CDR3 loop reads CAWSEGLGNSPLHF. The CDR3 DNA follows: TGTGCCTGGAGTGAGGGGCTCGGTAATTCACCCCTCCACTTT.

V is TRBV6-1 and J is TRBJ2-1; D is ambiguous. Trimming removed 7 bases from V and 8 bases from J, with 15 bases in between. Germline values: CDR1 MNHNS, CDR2 SASEGT. The CDR3 consists of 13 residues. CDR3 region: CASNIVFGYEQFF. The CDR3 nucleotides read TGTGCCAGCAACATTGTGTTCGGGTATGAGCAGTTCTTC.

The chain carries TRBV7-9 and TRBJ2-3, with 14 bases matching TRBD2. The V and J ends lost 2 bases and 4 bases, in that order; junction bases with no gene match: 8. The CDR3 consists of 18 residues. CDR1 SEHNR and CDR2 FQNEAQ come from the germline V gene (reference sequence). In DNA form, the CDR3 reads TGTGCCAGCAGCTTACCGGGACTAGCGGGAGTAGTTTCAGATACGCAGTATTTT. Protein product: CASSLPGLAGVVSDTQYF.

DNA for the CDR3: TGTGCCAGCAGCCAAGAGGGACTAGCGACCGGGGAGCTGTTTTTT. This encodes CASSQEGLATGELFF. The chain is built from TRBV3-1 and TRBJ2-2, with TRBD2 identical over 10 bases. This CDR3 spans 15 amino acids. The V segment lost 0 bases and the J segment 5 bases; nucleotides outside the gene matches: 0. Germline values: CDR1 LGHDT, CDR2 YNNKEL (reference sequence). The variable domain in full, completed from reference TRBV3-1 and TRBJ2-2, reads DTAVSQTPKYLVTQMGNDKSIKCEQNLGHDTMYWYKQDSKKFLKIMFSYNNKELIINETVPNRFSPKSPDKAHLNLHINSLELGDSAVYFCASSQEGLATGELFFGEGSRLTVL.

This chain connects TRBV3-1 to TRBJ2-1, with TRBD2 as a possible D gene (5 bases). This CDR3 is 12 amino acids long. Between the trimmed V and J ends, which lost 5 bases and 10 bases, there was a span of 12 bases. Germline V gives CDR1 LGHDT, CDR2 YNNKEL (reference sequence). The CDR3 spells CASSYPGWEQFF. CDR3 bases: TGTGCCAGCAGCTACCCGGGGTGGGAGCAGTTCTTC.

This rearrangement joins TRBV6-1 to TRBJ2-6; the D is unclear. This CDR3 is 13 amino acids long. Germline CDR1 is MNHNS and CDR2 is SASEGT. V gave up 6 bases and J gave up 2 bases, with 5 bases separating them. The CDR3 bases are TGTGCCAGCAGCGCAACTGGGGCCAACGTCCTGACTTTC. Translating gives CASSATGANVLTF.

V is TRBV6-5 and J is TRBJ2-4; the D gene could be TRBD1 or TRBD2 (6 bases each). The CDR3 runs 15 residues. V was pared by 0 bases and J by 7 bases, with 13 bases between. CDR1 and CDR2 (germline): MNHEY, SVGAGI. The CDR3 loop reads CASSYSGGDFNIQYF. CDR3 in DNA: TGTGCCAGCAGTTACTCGGGGGGCGACTTCAACATTCAGTACTTC.

The genes are TRBV28 and TRBJ2-1; 14 positions match TRBD2. In germline, CDR1 is MDHEN, CDR2 SYDVKM. The CDR3 runs 15 residues. V was pared by 6 bases and J by 5 bases, with 3 bases of the junction left unmatched. DNA of the CDR3: TGTGCCAGCAGCCCGGGACTAGCGGGAGACAATGAGCAGTTCTTC. It yields the protein CASSPGLAGDNEQFF.

This rearrangement joins TRBV11-2 to TRBJ2-5, with 15 bases identical to TRBD2. The CDR3 loop spans 16 amino acids. Germline CDR1 and CDR2: SGHAT and FQNNGV. Unmatched junction bases numbered 4, after V lost 5 bases and J lost 3 bases. Here the CDR3 reads CASSIGLAGGEETQYF. CDR3 sequence (DNA): TGTGCCAGCAGCATAGGACTAGCGGGGGGGGAAGAGACCCAGTACTTC. Using reference TRBV11-2 and TRBJ2-5 for the parts outside the CDR3, the full variable domain is EAGVAQSPRYKIIEKRQSVAFWCNPISGHATLYWYQQILGQGPKLLIQFQNNGVVDDSQLPKDRFSAERLKGVDSTLKIQPAKLEDSAVYLCASSIGLAGGEETQYFGPGTRLLVL.